The 27 T cell receptor beta chains listed next were all sequenced from one sample in a study of read filtering for tumor transcriptome and immune sequencing. From roughly 390 ng of RNA, a library with molecular barcoded alpha/delta and beta/gamma adaptors was made. TCRdb recomputed calls from the reads with MiXCR, one row per CDR3 protein. This sample has 20,000 to 30,000 distinct CDR3 sequences; more than 20% occur once, and the top ten carry roughly a sixth. Sequencing used a population of CD138-negative cells sorted from bone marrow. Receptors were obtained from a donor aged 40 or older with multiple myeloma.

In this sample, this clonotype turned up many times. The chain couples TRBV5-4 to TRBJ1-1; D gene ambiguous. The CDR3 has 15 amino acids. V lost 4 bases and J lost 2, with 15 bases in between. The V gene's germline CDR1 is SGHNT and CDR2 YYREEE (reference sequence). CDR3 in amino acids: CASSTFGRRNTEAFF. In nucleotides, the CDR3 is TGTGCCAGCAGCACCTTCGGACGGAGAAACACTGAAGCTTTCTTT.

This clonotype was observed once. Its ends do not fully match the called genes, so a read error is possible. The chain combines TRBV28 with TRBJ2-7; D may be TRBD1 or TRBD2 (5 bases each). Germline CDR1 and CDR2: MDHEN and SYDVKM. The CDR3 totals 15 residues. CDR3 loop: CASSFRDRGRDEQCF. The CDR3 bases are TGTGCCAGCAGTTTCCGGGACCGGGGTCGGGACGAGCAGTGCTTC.

This clonotype was recorded at least ten times. This sequence joins TRBV2 and TRBJ2-1; D may correspond to TRBD1 or TRBD2 (5 bases each). V lost 6 bases and J lost 5, with 17 bases in between. Germline CDR1 SNHLY, CDR2 FYNNEI. The CDR3 covers 15 residues. The CDR3, as DNA: TGTGCCAGCAGACGATCCGGGACCAGAGACAATGAGCAGTTCTTC. Its translation: CASRRSGTRDNEQFF.

This clonotype was picked up one time. Given the absence of the conserved phenylalanine or tryptophan at the CDR3 end, a read error is likely. The V gene is TRBV19, the J gene TRBJ2-1; D is possibly TRBD2 (5 bases). CDR1 is LNHDA and CDR2 is SQIVND in the germline V gene (reference sequence). The ends were cut back, 5 bases at V and 1 base at J, with 18 bases in the middle. The CDR3 extends over 17 amino acids. The chain's CDR3 is CASSQARTWRSYNEQFL. CDR3 DNA sequence: TGTGCCAGTAGTCAAGCACGGACGTGGAGGTCCTACAATGAGCAGTTCCTC.

This clonotype has at least ten counts. The V call is TRBV14, the J call TRBJ2-1; D is undetermined. V was pared by 0 bases and J by 9 bases, with 9 bases between. The CDR3 sequence is 13 residues long. CDR1 SGHDN and CDR2 FVKESK come from the germline V gene. Here the CDR3 DNA reads TGTGCCAGCAGCCAAGATTTAAGGTCTGAGCAGTTCTTC. Protein: CASSQDLRSEQFF.

This clonotype was observed at least ten times. The chain has TRBV6-6 and TRBJ1-1; weak D call: TRBD1 (6 bases). The CDR3 is 12 amino acids. The V and J ends lost 0 bases and 10 bases respectively, with 9 bases between them. Germline V lookup: CDR1 MNHNY, CDR2 SVGAGI (reference sequence). The CDR3 DNA reads as TGTGCCAGCAGTTACTCTATCAGGGGAGCTTTCTTT. Translating gives CASSYSIRGAFF.

A word on this clonotype: At one boundary the junction diverges from the germline segment, which might be a read error. This rearrangement joins TRBV6-1 to TRBJ2-1; D uncertain. The CDR3 runs to 13 residues. Germline CDR1 and CDR2: MNHNS and SASEGT. The CDR3 sequence: CVSSDSSYNEQFF. CDR3 DNA: TGTGTCAGCAGTGATAGCTCCTACAATGAGCAGTTCTTC.

The sample holds one count of this clonotype. This likely came from a read error, as a far larger clone is one base away. V gene TRBV11-1 combines with J gene TRBJ2-7, with no clear D. Trimming took 2 bases from V and 4 from J, leaving 6 bases between them. CDR1 and CDR2 from the germline V gene are SGHAT and FQDESV (reference sequence). The CDR3 has 12 residues. The CDR3 sequence: CASSLPGYEQYF. Written as DNA, the CDR3 is TGTGCCAGCAGCTTACCTGGGTACGAGCAGTACTTC.

This clonotype was seen at least ten times. This chain uses TRBV20-1 with TRBJ1-1; D may be TRBD1 (6 bases). Germline V lookup: CDR1 DFQATT, CDR2 SNEGSKA (reference sequence). There are 15 residues in the CDR3. Trimming pared 0 bases from V and 2 bases from J, leaving 13 bases between. The CDR3 loop is CSARDLWGLNTEAFF. The CDR3 DNA reads TGCAGTGCTAGAGATCTTTGGGGGCTTAACACTGAAGCTTTCTTT.

This clonotype has a count of ten or more. The CDR3 DNA follows: TGTGCCAGCTCACCACCTACCCTAGCAGTGACAGATACGCAGTATTTT. It is translated as CASSPPTLAVTDTQYF. The chain has TRBV18 and TRBJ2-3, with a tentative D call TRBD2 (5 bases). The CDR3 length is 16 residues. The ends were cut back, 0 bases at V and 3 bases at J, with 13 bases in the middle. Germline V lookup: CDR1 KGHSH, CDR2 LQKENI. The variable domain in full, with the rest retrieved from reference TRBV18 and TRBJ2-3, is NAGVMQNPRHLVRRRGQEARLRCSPMKGHSHVYWYRQLPEEGLKFMVYLQKENIIDESGMPKERFSAEFPKEGPSILRIQQVVRGDSAAYFCASSPPTLAVTDTQYFGPGTRLTVL.

This clonotype was observed many times. The V and J genes are TRBV29-1 and TRBJ2-1, with D possibly matching TRBD1 (6 bases). This CDR3 has 14 residues. Deletions cut 7 bases from V and 2 bases from J, with 15 bases between. Germline V gives CDR1 SQVTM, CDR2 ANQGSEA. This CDR3 reads CSARNRDTYNEQFF. The DNA of the CDR3 is TGCAGCGCCCGGAACAGGGATACCTACAATGAGCAGTTCTTC.

Details on this clonotype: This clone may be a read error of a much larger clone one base away. V is TRBV5-1 and J is TRBJ2-3; the match to TRBD2 covers 8 bases. The CDR3 sequence is 15 residues long. Germline CDR1 and CDR2: SGHRS and YFSETQ. The CDR3 DNA sequence: TGCGCCATCAGCGACAGCGGGAGAGGCACAGATACGCAGTATTTT. Translation: CAISDSGRGTDTQYF.

This clonotype qualifies as medium-sized. The chain joins TRBV18 to TRBJ2-1; D unresolved. Germline-derived CDR1 and CDR2 are KGHSH and LQKENI. V lost 2 bases to trimming and J lost 7 bases, with 6 bases between them. The CDR3 length is 12 residues. The CDR3 sequence is CASSPVSNEQFF. The DNA of the CDR3 is TGTGCCAGCTCACCAGTAAGTAATGAGCAGTTCTTC.

This clonotype was seen many times. The chain has TRBV18 and TRBJ2-5; 7 bases map to TRBD2. CDR1 is KGHSH and CDR2 is LQKENI in the germline V gene. Trimming took 4 bases from V and 7 from J; bases not matched to a gene: 6. The CDR3 extends over 13 amino acids. As DNA, the CDR3 is TGTGCCAGCTCACTAGGACTAGAAGGGACCCAGTACTTC. Translated, it gives CASSLGLEGTQYF. Together with reference TRBV18 and TRBJ2-5, the CDR3 gives the full variable domain: NAGVMQNPRHLVRRRGQEARLRCSPMKGHSHVYWYRQLPEEGLKFMVYLQKENIIDESGMPKERFSAEFPKEGPSILRIQQVVRGDSAAYFCASSLGLEGTQYFGPGTRLLVL.

This chain uses TRBV29-1 with TRBJ2-1; 7 nucleotides line up with TRBD2. V dropped 2 bases and J dropped 0; count of bases not matched to a gene: 4. This CDR3 has 15 residues. Germline CDR1 SQVTM, CDR2 ANQGSEA. CDR3 region: CSVEIRGSSYNEQFF. The DNA for the CDR3 is TGCAGCGTTGAAATCCGCGGGAGCTCCTACAATGAGCAGTTCTTC.

The chain recombines TRBV18 with TRBJ1-1, with TRBD1 matching over 9 bases. Per the germline V gene, CDR1 is KGHSH and CDR2 is LQKENI. This CDR3 spans 13 amino acids. After removal of 4 bases from V and 3 bases from J, the junction contained 0 bases not matched to a gene. CDR3 coding DNA: TGTGCCAGCTCACGGGACAGGGACACTGAAGCTTTCTTT. Its protein product is CASSRDRDTEAFF.

This clonotype was seen a handful of times. This sequence joins TRBV20-1 and TRBJ2-7; a weak D match, TRBD2 (5 bases). Trimming removed 1 base from V and 6 bases from J, with 10 bases in between. Germline V gives CDR1 DFQATT, CDR2 SNEGSKA (reference sequence). This CDR3 has 12 residues. The CDR3 loop reads CSARVDRGEQYF. DNA of the CDR3: TGCAGTGCTAGAGTGGATCGGGGCGAGCAGTACTTC.

This clonotype has at least ten counts. CDR3 residues: CASSHPGLAGGGNYNEQFF. CDR3 DNA: TGTGCCAGCAGTCATCCGGGACTAGCGGGAGGAGGGAACTACAATGAGCAGTTCTTC. The V and J genes are TRBV6-6 and TRBJ2-1, with 15 bases identical to TRBD2. V shed 5 bases, J shed 3 bases, and the junction held 11 bases outside the gene matches. There are 19 residues in the CDR3. Germline CDR1 is MNHNY and CDR2 is SVGAGI (reference sequence).

This clonotype was observed many times. The CDR3 nucleotides are TGTGCCAGCAGCTTACAGGGTCAGACTGAAGCTTTCTTT. Residues: CASSLQGQTEAFF. This chain uses TRBV7-3 with TRBJ1-1; possible D gene TRBD1, 5 bases. The CDR3 spans 13 residues. Germline V lookup: CDR1 SGHTA, CDR2 FQGTGA. V was trimmed by 2 bases and J by 5 bases, leaving 9 bases between them. Drawing the rest from reference TRBV7-3 and TRBJ1-1, the complete variable domain is GAGVSQTPSNKVTEKGKYVELRCDPISGHTALYWYRQSLGQGPEFLIYFQGTGAADDSGLPNDRFFAVRPEGSVSTLKIQRTERGDSAVYLCASSLQGQTEAFFGQGTRLTVV.

At least ten counts were recorded for this clonotype. V is TRBV28 and J is TRBJ2-3; 14 bases agree with TRBD2. CDR3 length: 17 residues. Germline values: CDR1 MDHEN, CDR2 SYDVKM. Trimming at V came to 3 bases and at J to 4 bases, leaving 6 bases not matched to a gene. Written as DNA, the CDR3 is TGTGCCAGCAGTTTTGGACTAGCGGGAGGTGAGGCAGATACGCAGTATTTT. Amino acid sequence: CASSFGLAGGEADTQYF. The full variable domain, with the rest looked up from reference TRBV28 and TRBJ2-3, is DVKVTQSSRYLVKRTGEKVFLECVQDMDHENMFWYRQDPGLGLRLIYFSYDVKMKEKGDIPEGYSVSREKKERFSLILESASTNQTSMYLCASSFGLAGGEADTQYFGPGTRLTVL.

Details on this clonotype: A far larger clone is a single base away, which makes a read error likely. CDR3 nucleotides: TGCGCCAGCAGCTTGCAGGGGGCGCGGGGGACGGCATACAATGAGCAGCTCTTC. It encodes CASSLQGARGTAYNEQLF. V gene TRBV4-3 combines with J gene TRBJ2-1, with TRBD1 as a possible D gene (8 bases). Germline lookup yields CDR1 LGHNA and CDR2 YSLEER. The CDR3 loop spans 18 amino acids.

This clonotype was recorded many times. The chain employs TRBV11-2 and TRBJ1-1; D is possibly TRBD1 (6 bases). Germline V gene sequence: CDR1 SGHAT, CDR2 FQNNGV. Trimming left V 5 bases short and J 3 bases short, with 19 bases between. CDR3 length equals 16 residues. The CDR3 is CASSLRVGQFDTEAFF. CDR3 DNA: TGTGCCAGCAGCCTTAGGGTCGGACAGTTCGACACTGAAGCTTTCTTT. Combining the CDR3 with reference TRBV11-2 and TRBJ1-1 gives the whole variable domain EAGVAQSPRYKIIEKRQSVAFWCNPISGHATLYWYQQILGQGPKLLIQFQNNGVVDDSQLPKDRFSAERLKGVDSTLKIQPAKLEDSAVYLCASSLRVGQFDTEAFFGQGTRLTVV.

This clonotype has at least ten counts. The V and J genes are TRBV6-1 and TRBJ2-3; TRBD2 matches at 10 bases. Unmatched junction bases numbered 12, after V lost 7 bases and J lost 2 bases. The CDR3 runs 17 residues. CDR1 is MNHNS and CDR2 is SASEGT in the germline V gene. The DNA for the CDR3 is TGTGCCAGCATCATAGCGGGAGGCCCCGATTACACAGATACGCAGTATTTT. As protein: CASIIAGGPDYTDTQYF.

This clonotype was seen only a few times. V is TRBV28 and J is TRBJ1-5; TRBD1 matches 7 bases. V trimming: 5 bases; J trimming: 0 bases; junction bases outside the gene matches: 7. This CDR3 has 16 amino acids. The V gene's germline CDR1 is MDHEN and CDR2 SYDVKM. CDR3 nucleotides: TGTGCCAGCAGTACGACAGGGTTCGGTAGCAATCAGCCCCAGCATTTT. It translates to CASSTTGFGSNQPQHF.

This clonotype was detected many times. The chain uses TRBV24-1 and TRBJ2-4; 10 bases match TRBD1. With 3 bases clipped from V and 5 bases from J, the junction kept 3 bases outside the gene matches. The CDR3 totals 15 residues. Per germline, CDR1 KGHDR and CDR2 SFDVKD. Here the CDR3 reads CATSDGTGVQNIQYF. DNA for the CDR3: TGTGCCACCAGTGATGGGACAGGGGTACAAAACATTCAGTACTTC.

Comment on this clonotype: The CDR3 does not end in the conserved phenylalanine or tryptophan, so this is likely a read error. Because the CDR3's place on the DNA is in doubt, the DNA is left out and the CDR3 is given as listed by TCRdb. This rearrangement joins TRBV28 to TRBJ2-1. The CDR3 contains 11 residues when both ends are counted. The germline V gene has CDR1 MDHEN and CDR2 SYDVKM. This CDR3 is CASSRKDEQSL.

This clonotype was counted many times. The chain links TRBV18 to TRBJ1-5; D is undetermined. The CDR3 is 13 residues long. V was cut by 4 bases and J by 4 bases, with 8 bases left in between. The germline V gene encodes CDR1 KGHSH and CDR2 LQKENI. The CDR3: CASSQGTNQPQHF. The CDR3, as DNA: TGTGCCAGCTCACAAGGAACGAATCAGCCCCAGCATTTT.